This record covers a single TCR beta chain. As yet, its antigen is unknown. TCRdb re-called the 5' RACE reads with MiXCR, one entry per CDR3 protein. This table holds 200,000 to 300,000 distinct CDR3 sequences, approximately 12% found once. This specimen comes from a study of CD8 T cells in ankylosing spondylitis. The V segment lost 5 bases and the J segment 3 bases; nucleotides outside the gene matches: 6. From germline, CDR1 is DFQATT and CDR2 SNEGSKA (reference sequence). CDR3 length: 14 residues. Study conclusions and caveats: Typical of ankylosing spondylitis blood, it appeared, was a TCR beta motif of about eight highly homologous variants. Enrichment of disease-linked clones was reportedly significant in matched ankylosing spondylitis synovial fluid. Before this, some motif variants had been reported in reactive arthritis synovial fluid and blood.

The sequencing input was blood, either unsorted or a sorted T cell fraction (not recorded which). The receptor was isolated from a male donor with ankylosing spondylitis or in good health (not recorded which). The genes are TRBV20-1 and TRBJ2-1, with 8 bases fitting TRBD1. The CDR3 DNA reads as TGCAGTGCTCAAGGGGGGACAGGCTACAATGAGCAGTTCTTC. This sequence encodes CSAQGGTGYNEQFF.